Each of the 32 T cell receptor beta chains below was sequenced from the same sample in a study of blood T cells in healthy people across ages (dated by TCRdb to the mid-2010s). The method was 5' RACE. The data were produced on an Illumina HiSeq 2500. A second roughly 6 to 12 cycle PCR used a sample-barcoded 5' primer and a J-beta primer mix. The public reads were reanalyzed by TCRdb: fastp trimming at Q25, MiXCR alignment, in-frame beta chains only. A single entry per CDR3 protein holds the most common genes and DNA from its merged rows. The sample has some 1.4 million distinct CDR3 sequences on record, roughly 40% of them singletons. Of the sample, roughly 7.9% is held by the ten largest clones. Sample: blood. The receptors derive from a woman in her late teens or twenties in good health.

The chain uses TRBV12-3 or TRBV12-4 and TRBJ2-1; a possible D gene is TRBD2 (6 bases). The CDR3 has 13 residues. V was trimmed by 4 bases and J by 7 bases, leaving 11 bases between them. CDR3 bases: TGTGCCAGCAGTTGCTTGGGAGGAAATGAGCAGTTCTTC. It translates to CASSCLGGNEQFF.

This clonotype was detected a few times. This chain connects TRBV3-1 to TRBJ2-5, with D unresolved. Trimming pared 0 bases from V and 2 bases from J, leaving 13 bases between. The CDR3 spans 16 residues. Germline CDR1 is LGHDT and CDR2 is YNNKEL (reference sequence). The CDR3 here is CASSQDISTEQETQYF. The CDR3 DNA follows: TGTGCCAGCAGCCAAGACATCTCCACAGAGCAAGAGACCCAGTACTTC.

The table lists this clonotype with a few counts. This chain links TRBV12-3 or TRBV12-4 with TRBJ2-7; D is ambiguous. The ends were cut back, 6 bases at V and 0 bases at J, with 9 bases in the middle. The CDR3 length is 13 residues. CDR3 bases: TGTGCCAGCAGAGGTGAGAACTCCTACGAGCAGTACTTC. Protein sequence: CASRGENSYEQYF.

This clonotype was seen a single time. V is TRBV3-1 and J is TRBJ2-7; TRBD1 or TRBD2 may be the D gene (5 bases each). The CDR3 totals 12 residues. V gave up 8 bases and J gave up 5 bases, with 13 bases separating them. Germline-derived CDR1 and CDR2 are LGHDT and YNNKEL (reference sequence). CDR3 loop: CASADLGDEQYF. CDR3 DNA: TGTGCCAGCGCGGATTTGGGGGACGAGCAGTACTTC.

This rearrangement joins TRBV5-1 to TRBJ1-2; TRBD1 agrees at 8 bases. CDR1 and CDR2 (germline): SGHRS, YFSETQ. The length of the CDR3 is 12 residues. V lost 4 bases to trimming and J lost 7 bases; unmatched junction nucleotides: 3. The CDR3 region is CASSAGQGGYTF. For the CDR3, the DNA is TGCGCCAGCAGCGCTGGACAGGGTGGCTACACCTTC.

J is TRBJ1-4 and V is TRBV6-6; D not certain. Germline V lookup: CDR1 MNHNY, CDR2 SVGAGI (reference sequence). V was shortened by 2 bases and J by 2 bases, with 6 bases between the two germline ends. The CDR3 contains 14 residues. CDR3 coding DNA: TGTGCCAGCAGTTACGGGCAGACTAATGAAAAACTGTTTTTT. It yields the protein CASSYGQTNEKLFF.

This clonotype has only a few counts. The V gene is TRBV5-1, the J gene TRBJ2-1; 11 nucleotides align to TRBD2. Germline V lookup: CDR1 SGHRS, CDR2 YFSETQ. Trimming removed 4 bases from V and 7 bases from J; junction bases left unmatched: 10. The CDR3 is 16 residues long. Here the CDR3 reads CASSPQLAGVGNEQFF. Written as DNA, the CDR3 is TGCGCCAGCAGCCCGCAACTAGCGGGAGTAGGGAATGAGCAGTTCTTC.

The J gene is TRBJ1-5, the V gene TRBV7-9; TRBD1 is a possible D gene (5 bases). The CDR3 sequence is 14 residues long. Trimming pared 1 base from V and 11 bases from J, leaving 15 bases between. CDR1 and CDR2 (germline): SEHNR, FQNEAQ (reference sequence). In DNA, the CDR3 is TGTGCCAGCAGCTTAGATTTGGACACCGGCGCCCAGCATTTT. It yields the protein CASSLDLDTGAQHF.

This clonotype has just a few counts. This chain joins TRBV20-1 and TRBJ1-5; D is unresolved. In germline, CDR1 is DFQATT, CDR2 SNEGSKA (reference sequence). This CDR3 is 15 amino acids long. V shed 0 bases and J shed 0 bases, with 9 bases lying between them. CDR3 nucleotide sequence: TGCAGTGCTAGAGATCAAGGTCATAGCAATCAGCCCCAGCATTTT. Amino acids: CSARDQGHSNQPQHF.

The chain carries TRBV4-2 and TRBJ2-3, with 16 bases lining up with TRBD2. V was pared by 1 base and J by 4 bases, with 5 bases of the junction left unmatched. This CDR3 is 18 amino acids long. Looked up from germline, CDR1 is LGHNA and CDR2 is YNFKEQ. The CDR3 nucleotides read TGTGCCAGCAGCCAAGGCAAGGGACTAGCGGGGGGGCCAGATACGCAGTATTTT. Amino acids: CASSQGKGLAGGPDTQYF.

This chain connects TRBV18 to TRBJ2-5, with D perhaps matching TRBD2 (6 bases). CDR3 length: 13 residues. Germline CDR1 is KGHSH and CDR2 is LQKENI. Trimming cost V 6 bases and J 2 bases, with 10 bases left between them. The CDR3 loop is CASSGEVQETQYF. CDR3 bases: TGTGCCAGCTCCGGGGAGGTTCAAGAGACCCAGTACTTC.

The rearrangement links TRBV29-1 to TRBJ2-2; no firm D call. Trimming pared 7 bases from V and 5 bases from J, leaving 8 bases between. Germline-derived CDR1 and CDR2 are SQVTM and ANQGSEA. The CDR3 spans 11 residues. The DNA of the CDR3 is TGCAGCGCATACACTACCGGGGAGCTGTTTTTT. It translates to CSAYTTGELFF.

This clonotype was observed a few times. The rearrangement joins TRBV3-1 to TRBJ2-4, with 7 bases identical to TRBD2. The CDR3 spans 17 residues. Germline values: CDR1 LGHDT, CDR2 YNNKEL (reference sequence). The V and J ends lost 2 bases and 4 bases, in that order; junction bases with no gene match: 11. Here the CDR3 reads CASSQQPTSSGKNIQYF. The CDR3 nucleotides read TGTGCCAGCAGCCAACAACCGACTAGCTCGGGGAAAAACATTCAGTACTTC.

The chain links TRBV5-1 to TRBJ2-5; TRBD1 matches at 7 bases. The CDR3 covers 13 residues. V lost 3 bases, J lost 6 bases, and 5 bases stayed unmatched. The germline CDR1 and CDR2 sequences are SGHRS and YFSETQ. CDR3 in amino acids: CASSSQGVQTQYF. Written as DNA, the CDR3 is TGCGCCAGCAGCTCGCAGGGGGTGCAGACCCAGTACTTC.

This sequence joins TRBV6-5 and TRBJ1-1; D might be TRBD1 (6 bases). With 7 bases removed from V and 6 bases from J, the gap between germline ends came to 15 bases. The CDR3 is 13 amino acids. The germline V gene has CDR1 MNHEY and CDR2 SVGAGI. The CDR3 sequence is CASITGWRSEAFF. The CDR3 DNA sequence: TGTGCCAGCATAACAGGGTGGCGATCTGAAGCTTTCTTT.

This clonotype was picked up a small number of times. J is TRBJ1-5 and V is TRBV10-3; D call uncertain. V was cut by 10 bases and J by 1 base, with 11 bases left in between. Germline CDR1 reads ENHRY; CDR2 reads SYGVKD. This CDR3 has 13 residues. The CDR3 DNA reads as TGTGCCAGCCGGGGTAGGAGCAATCAGCCCCAGCATTTT. Its protein is CASRGRSNQPQHF.

Only a few counts were recorded for this clonotype. The chain's CDR3 is CATSSEYSTTYEQYF. DNA of the CDR3: TGTGCCACCAGCAGTGAATATAGCACAACCTACGAGCAGTACTTC. The rearrangement joins TRBV15 to TRBJ2-7, with D unclear. The CDR3 is 15 residues long. CDR1 and CDR2 (germline): LNHNV, YYDKDF (reference sequence). Trimming stripped 3 bases from V and 2 bases from J, with 14 bases between.

This chain joins TRBV2 and TRBJ1-1; 7 bases line up with TRBD1. Trimming removed 8 bases from V and 1 base from J; junction bases left unmatched: 7. In germline, CDR1 is SNHLY, CDR2 FYNNEI. The CDR3 runs 14 residues. The CDR3 DNA follows: TGTGCCAGCTCCAGGGGGGGGCCGAACACTGAAGCTTTCTTT. This codes for CASSRGGPNTEAFF.

The rearrangement joins TRBV6-1 to TRBJ2-4, with 7 positions matching TRBD1. CDR3 length equals 15 residues. CDR1 is MNHNS, CDR2 SASEGT, per germline. The CDR3 spells CAIRPGQLAKNIQYF. The CDR3 coding sequence is TGTGCGATACGTCCGGGACAGCTAGCCAAAAACATTCAGTACTTC.

This rearrangement joins TRBV12-3 or TRBV12-4 to TRBJ2-3, with 10 bases that match TRBD1. V trimming: 6 bases; J trimming: 0 bases; junction bases outside the gene matches: 12. The CDR3 is made up of 18 amino acids. CDR3 nucleotide sequence: TGTGCCAGCAGCTACGCCCCGGGGACAGGGGCTAGCACAGATACGCAGTATTTT. Translated: CASSYAPGTGASTDTQYF.

Remarks on this clonotype: A read error may account for a junction end that differs from germline. This sequence joins TRBV7-7 and TRBJ2-7; D unresolved. The CDR3 is 13 residues long. Per germline, CDR1 SSHAT and CDR2 FNYEAQ (reference sequence). CDR3 residues: CASSSSPADEQYF. The CDR3 DNA follows: TGTGCTAGCAGCTCGTCCCCGGCAGACGAGCAGTACTTC.

This clonotype came up a few times. The J gene is TRBJ2-7, the V gene TRBV15; possibly TRBD1 for D (6 bases). Trimming took off 0 bases at V and 3 bases at J, with 12 bases between the two ends. The CDR3 totals 15 residues. Germline loops: CDR1 LNHNV, CDR2 YYDKDF (reference sequence). The CDR3 protein is CATSREQDSLYEQYF. CDR3 sequence (DNA): TGTGCCACCAGCAGAGAACAGGACAGTCTCTACGAGCAGTACTTC.

The chain combines TRBV5-1 with TRBJ2-5; no definite D call. Germline V gene sequence: CDR1 SGHRS, CDR2 YFSETQ. The length of the CDR3 is 15 residues. V lost 3 bases and J lost 2, with 14 bases in between. CDR3 amino acids: CASSSSWNSQETQYF. CDR3 coding DNA: TGCGCCAGCAGCTCTTCATGGAACTCACAAGAGACCCAGTACTTC. The variable domain in full, with the rest retrieved from reference TRBV5-1 and TRBJ2-5, is KAGVTQTPRYLIKTRGQQVTLSCSPISGHRSVSWYQQTPGQGLQFLFEYFSETQRNKGNFPGRFSGRQFSNSRSEMNVSTLELGDSALYLCASSSSWNSQETQYFGPGTRLLVL.

The genes are TRBV7-2 and TRBJ1-5; D is uncertain. The germline V gene has CDR1 SGHTA and CDR2 FQGNSA. The CDR3 length is 15 residues. V lost 1 base and J lost 3, with 10 bases in between. This CDR3 reads CASSLGNSYNQPQHF. For the CDR3, the DNA is TGTGCCAGCAGCTTAGGAAATAGTTACAATCAGCCCCAGCATTTT.

The sample holds one count of this clonotype. The rearrangement links TRBV2 to TRBJ2-2; D ambiguous. V shed 4 bases and J shed 7 bases, with 16 bases lying between them. The CDR3 runs to 15 residues. The germline gives CDR1 SNHLY, CDR2 FYNNEI. CDR3 DNA sequence: TGTGCCAGCAGTGGGTTCCTTGCTACCGGCGGGGAGCTGTTTTTT. It yields the protein CASSGFLATGGELFF.

This clonotype was recorded many times. The chain employs TRBV4-1 and TRBJ1-2, with D tentatively TRBD1 (6 bases). The V gene lost 0 bases and the J gene lost 7 bases, with 15 bases spanning the gap. CDR1 MGHRA and CDR2 YSYEKL come from the germline V gene. This CDR3 has 15 residues. CDR3 loop: CASSQDLRGGTGYTF. The CDR3 DNA is TGCGCCAGCAGCCAAGATCTTAGGGGGGGGACTGGCTACACCTTC.

The chain uses TRBV29-1 and TRBJ1-2; tentative D call: TRBD1 (5 bases). The ends were cut back, 5 bases at V and 4 bases at J, with 11 bases in the middle. The CDR3 contains 12 residues. Germline CDR1 is SQVTM and CDR2 is ANQGSEA. In DNA, the CDR3 is TGCAGCGTTTCCGACAGCTTCTATGGCTACACCTTC. Its translation: CSVSDSFYGYTF.

This clonotype has more than one count but fewer than ten. The J gene is TRBJ2-3, the V gene TRBV6-6, with D unresolved. V was trimmed by 7 bases and J by 0 bases, leaving 8 bases between them. CDR1 MNHNY and CDR2 SVGAGI come from the germline V gene (reference sequence). This CDR3 region has 13 residues. The CDR3: CASTVPSTDTQYF. As DNA, the CDR3 is TGTGCCAGCACGGTACCGAGCACAGATACGCAGTATTTT.

This clonotype was detected a few times. The chain has TRBV27 and TRBJ2-6; D remains ambiguous. This CDR3 is built from 18 residues. Germline V gene sequence: CDR1 MNHEY, CDR2 SMNVEV (reference sequence). V lost 4 bases and J 0 bases, leaving 16 bases between the germline ends. The CDR3 nucleotides are TGTGCCAGCAGTTCAACATGGATGGGCAGCTCTGGGGCCAACGTCCTGACTTTC. Residues: CASSSTWMGSSGANVLTF.

This sequence joins TRBV20-1 and TRBJ2-3, with TRBD2 matching 13 bases. Germline values: CDR1 DFQATT, CDR2 SNEGSKA (reference sequence). The CDR3 runs 18 residues. With 4 bases clipped from V and 1 base from J, the junction kept 11 bases outside the gene matches. CDR3 sequence reads: CSATRTSGGTPGTDTQYF. DNA for the CDR3: TGCAGTGCTACTCGGACTAGCGGGGGAACTCCTGGCACAGATACGCAGTATTTT.

This sequence joins TRBV2 and TRBJ2-5; the D call may be TRBD1 or TRBD2 (5 bases each). Trimming took off 4 bases at V and 11 bases at J, with 17 bases between the two ends. CDR1 is SNHLY and CDR2 is FYNNEI in the germline V gene. This CDR3 is built from 13 residues. CDR3 sequence: CASSGGAYNEQYF. The CDR3 region has the DNA TGTGCCAGCAGTGGAGGGGCTTACAATGAGCAGTACTTC.

This clonotype showed up just a few times. The chain uses TRBV7-8 and TRBJ2-1; no firm D call. Deletions cut 3 bases from V and 8 bases from J, with 8 bases between. Germline V gene sequence: CDR1 SGHVS, CDR2 FQNEAQ. The CDR3 contains 12 residues. CDR3 sequence (DNA): TGTGCCAGCAGCTTCATGGGGTATGAGCAGTTCTTC. Protein: CASSFMGYEQFF.